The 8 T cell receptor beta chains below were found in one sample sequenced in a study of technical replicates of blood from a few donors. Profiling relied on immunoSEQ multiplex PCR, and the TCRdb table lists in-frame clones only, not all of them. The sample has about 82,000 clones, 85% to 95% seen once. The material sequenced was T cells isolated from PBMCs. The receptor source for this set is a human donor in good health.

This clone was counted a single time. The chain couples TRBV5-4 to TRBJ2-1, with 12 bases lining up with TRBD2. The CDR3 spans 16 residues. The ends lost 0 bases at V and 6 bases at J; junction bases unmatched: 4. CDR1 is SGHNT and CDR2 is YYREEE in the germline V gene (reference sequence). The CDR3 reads CASSLVVTSGGNEQFF. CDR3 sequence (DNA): TGTGCCAGCAGCTTGGTTGTGACTAGCGGGGGCAATGAGCAGTTCTTC.

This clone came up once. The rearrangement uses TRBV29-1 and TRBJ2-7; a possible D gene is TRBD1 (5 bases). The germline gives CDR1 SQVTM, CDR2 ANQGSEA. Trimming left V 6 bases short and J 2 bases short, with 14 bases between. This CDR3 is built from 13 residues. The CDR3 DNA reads TGCAGCGTCGCCGACAGTTTCACCTACGAGCAGTACTTC. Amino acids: CSVADSFTYEQYF.

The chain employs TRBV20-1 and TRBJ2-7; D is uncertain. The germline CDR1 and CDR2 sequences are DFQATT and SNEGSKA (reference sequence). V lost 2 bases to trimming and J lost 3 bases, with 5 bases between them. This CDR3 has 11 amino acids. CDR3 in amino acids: CSARTGYEQYF. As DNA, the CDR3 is TGCAGTGCTAGAACGGGCTACGAGCAGTACTTC.

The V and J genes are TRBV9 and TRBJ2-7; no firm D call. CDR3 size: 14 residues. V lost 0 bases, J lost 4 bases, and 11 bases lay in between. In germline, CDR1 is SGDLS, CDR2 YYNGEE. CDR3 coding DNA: TGTGCCAGCAGCGTAGGAATAGCAGTATACGAGCAGTACTTC. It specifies CASSVGIAVYEQYF.

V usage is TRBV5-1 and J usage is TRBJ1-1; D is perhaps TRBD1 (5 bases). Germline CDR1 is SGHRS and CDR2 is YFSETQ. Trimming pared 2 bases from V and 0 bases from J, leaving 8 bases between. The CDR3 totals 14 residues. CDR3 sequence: CASSLDSMNTEAFF. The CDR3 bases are TGCGCCAGCAGCTTAGACAGCATGAACACTGAAGCTTTCTTT.

The CDR3 reads CASSLMGRDIDEQYF. CDR3 bases: TGTGCCAGCAGCTTAATGGGGCGGGATATAGACGAGCAGTACTTC. The rearrangement links TRBV11-2 to TRBJ2-7, with D maybe TRBD2 (6 bases). Trimming left V 2 bases short and J 5 bases short, with 16 bases between. Germline lookup yields CDR1 SGHAT and CDR2 FQNNGV. The CDR3 consists of 15 residues.

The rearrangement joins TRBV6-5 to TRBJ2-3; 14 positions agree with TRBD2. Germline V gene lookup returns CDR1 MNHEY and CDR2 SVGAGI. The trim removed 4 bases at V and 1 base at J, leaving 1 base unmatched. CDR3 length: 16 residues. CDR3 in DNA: TGTGCCAGCAGTTGGGGACTAGCGGGAGGCACAGATACGCAGTATTTT. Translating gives CASSWGLAGGTDTQYF.

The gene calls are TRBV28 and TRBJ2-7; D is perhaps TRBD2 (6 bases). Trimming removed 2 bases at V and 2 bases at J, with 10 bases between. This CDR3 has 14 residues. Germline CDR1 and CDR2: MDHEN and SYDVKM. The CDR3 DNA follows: TGTGCCAGCAGTTTACGGGGACTTCCCTACGAGCAGTACTTC. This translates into CASSLRGLPYEQYF.